These T cell receptor beta chains were read from a single sample in a study of blood T cell repertoires in COVID-19. Repertoires were generated with immunoSEQ multiplex PCR, while TCRdb's copy carries only in-frame clones and drops some. Of 150,000 to 200,000 clones in the sample, about 85% were seen once. The sequencing input was peripheral blood. Receptor source: a man in his sixties with acute or convalescent COVID-19. CDR3s include the opening cysteine and the closing phenylalanine or tryptophan. A D gene is named only where the DNA matches it firmly. The size entry is marked missing in some rows and otherwise reads once, few, many or a size class.

V: TRBV7-7
D: TRBD1
size: NA
J: TRBJ1-3
length: 15
CDR3: CASSTGTGLGNTIYF
DNA: TGTGCCAGCAGCACCGGGACAGGGTTGGGAAACACCATATATTTT

V: TRBV11-2
D: NA
size: NA
J: TRBJ1-6
length: 19
CDR3: CASSLARDREALRYSPLHF
DNA: TGTGCCAGCAGCTTAGCGCGGGATCGAGAGGCCCTTCGGTATTCACCCCTCCACTTT

V: TRBV10-3
D: TRBD2
size: NA
J: TRBJ2-1
length: 18
CDR3: CAISDRLAGGSSYNEQFF
DNA: TGTGCCATCAGTGACCGACTAGCGGGCGGGAGCTCCTACAATGAGCAGTTCTTC

V: TRBV27
D: TRBD1
size: NA
J: TRBJ2-7
length: 16
CDR3: CASSPRTGRTSYEQYF
DNA: TGTGCCAGCAGTCCACGGACAGGGCGGACCTCCTACGAGCAGTACTTC

V: TRBV5-5
D: NA
size: NA
J: TRBJ1-6
length: 16
CDR3: CASSLGGRGENSPLHF
DNA: TGTGCCAGCAGCTTGGGGGGCCGGGGGGAGAATTCACCCCTCCACTTT

V: TRBV18
D: NA
size: NA
J: TRBJ1-6
length: 15
CDR3: CASSLNRAPDSPLHF
DNA: TGTGCCAGCTCCCTTAACAGGGCCCCGGATTCACCCCTCCACTTT

V: TRBV30
D: TRBD1
size: NA
J: TRBJ2-6
length: 16
CDR3: CAWSDRVYSGANVLTF
DNA: TGTGCCTGGTCCGACAGGGTCTACTCTGGGGCCAACGTCCTGACTTTC

V: TRBV11-2
D: NA
size: NA
J: TRBJ1-5
length: 15
CDR3: CASSSNRGSNQPQHF
DNA: TGTGCCAGCAGCTCTAATAGGGGTAGCAATCAGCCCCAGCATTTT

V: TRBV11-2
D: NA
size: NA
J: TRBJ1-3
length: 15
CDR3: CASSRREASGNTIYF
DNA: TGTGCCAGCAGCCGGCGGGAAGCCTCTGGAAACACCATATATTTT

V: TRBV13
D: TRBD2
size: NA
J: TRBJ2-3
length: 16
CDR3: CASSPRLAGSTDTQYF
DNA: TGTGCCAGCAGCCCCCGACTAGCGGGGAGCACAGATACGCAGTATTTT

V: TRBV14
D: TRBD1
size: NA
J: TRBJ1-6
length: 14
CDR3: CASSQGTAGSPLHF
DNA: TGTGCCAGCAGCCAGGGGACAGCAGGATCACCCCTCCACTTT

V: TRBV15
D: TRBD2
size: NA
J: TRBJ2-5
length: 16
CDR3: CATSARDYRQGETQYF
DNA: TGTGCCACCAGCGCTCGGGACTACCGCCAGGGAGAGACCCAGTACTTC

V: TRBV7-6
D: TRBD2
size: NA
J: TRBJ2-3
length: 18
CDR3: CASSLVASGSSVTDTQYF
DNA: TGTGCCAGCAGCTTAGTGGCTAGCGGGAGCAGTGTAACAGATACGCAGTATTTT

V: TRBV19
D: NA
size: NA
J: TRBJ2-3
length: 14
CDR3: CASSIEQPTDTQYF
DNA: TGTGCCAGTAGTATAGAACAACCAACAGATACGCAGTATTTT

V: TRBV29-1
D: NA
size: NA
J: TRBJ1-2
length: 13
CDR3: CSVRTTGNYGYTF
DNA: TGCAGCGTACGAACTACAGGCAACTATGGCTACACCTTC

V: TRBV14
D: TRBD2
size: NA
J: TRBJ2-7
length: 14
CDR3: CASSPGLAVYEQYF
DNA: TGTGCCAGCAGCCCCGGACTAGCGGTATACGAGCAGTACTTC

V: TRBV11-3
D: NA
size: NA
J: TRBJ2-2
length: 13
CDR3: CASSLRSTGELFF
DNA: TGTGCCAGCAGCTTAAGGAGTACCGGGGAGCTGTTTTTT

V: TRBV11-1
D: TRBD2
size: NA
J: TRBJ2-7
length: 15
CDR3: CASSLKLAASYEQYF
DNA: TGTGCCAGCAGCTTAAAACTAGCGGCCTCCTACGAGCAGTACTTC

V: TRBV5-1
D: TRBD2
size: NA
J: TRBJ2-2
length: 16
CDR3: CASSPRTSGGTGELFF
DNA: TGCGCCAGCAGCCCCAGGACTAGCGGGGGCACCGGGGAGCTGTTTTTT

V: TRBV2
D: TRBD2
size: NA
J: TRBJ2-7
length: 12
CDR3: CASKASGYEQYF
DNA: TGTGCCAGCAAGGCTAGCGGATACGAGCAGTACTTC

V: TRBV3-1/TRBV3-2
D: NA
size: NA
J: TRBJ2-1
length: 18
CDR3: CASSHAHPRGGSYNEQFF
DNA: TGTGCCAGCAGCCACGCCCACCCCCGGGGAGGCTCCTACAATGAGCAGTTCTTC

V: TRBV6-6
D: NA
size: once
J: TRBJ2-2
length: 14
CDR3: CASSLRQLTGELFF
DNA: TGTGCCAGCAGCCTTCGACAACTCACCGGGGAGCTGTTTTTT

V: TRBV28
D: TRBD1
size: once
J: TRBJ2-3
length: 14
CDR3: CASSQEPGGQAMYF
DNA: TGTGCCAGCAGTCAAGAGCCAGGGGGACAAGCTATGTATTTT

V: TRBV2
D: NA
size: NA
J: TRBJ1-4
length: 13
CDR3: CASSEQGSEKLFF
DNA: TGTGCCAGCAGTGAACAGGGTAGTGAAAAACTGTTTTTT

V: TRBV11-2
D: NA
size: NA
J: TRBJ1-2
length: 14
CDR3: CASSPRQGGSGYTF
DNA: TGTGCCAGCAGCCCGCGCCAGGGAGGTTCAGGCTACACCTTC

V: TRBV24-1
D: NA
size: NA
J: TRBJ2-5
length: 14
CDR3: CATSAVTDQETQYF
DNA: TGTGCCACCAGTGCCGTCACGGACCAAGAGACCCAGTACTTC

V: TRBV11-3
D: TRBD2
size: once
J: TRBJ2-1
length: 16
CDR3: CASSPQLTSGYNEQFF
DNA: TGTGCCAGCAGCCCGCAGTTGACTAGCGGATACAATGAGCAGTTCTTC

V: TRBV19
D: NA
size: NA
J: TRBJ2-6
length: 15
CDR3: CASSPRGSGANVLTF
DNA: TGTGCCAGTAGTCCAAGGGGCTCTGGGGCCAACGTCCTGACTTTC

V: TRBV4-1
D: TRBD2
size: few
J: TRBJ2-2
length: 20
CDR3: CASSLTPLAGWKGGTGELFF
DNA: TGCGCCAGCAGCCTAACCCCCTTAGCGGGATGGAAAGGTGGCACCGGGGAGCTGTTTTTT

V: TRBV7-2
D: TRBD1
size: NA
J: TRBJ1-5
length: 15
CDR3: CASSLTGGGNQPQHF
DNA: TGTGCCAGCAGCTTAACAGGGGGCGGCAATCAGCCCCAGCATTTT

V: TRBV7-9
D: TRBD1
size: NA
J: TRBJ1-2
length: 15
CDR3: CASSSTGTGEKGYTF
DNA: TGTGCCAGCAGCTCCACCGGGACAGGGGAGAAAGGCTACACCTTC

V: TRBV7-3
D: TRBD2
size: NA
J: TRBJ2-1
length: 15
CDR3: CASSPSGGAIDEQFF
DNA: TGTGCCAGCAGCCCTAGCGGGGGGGCCATAGATGAGCAGTTCTTC

V: TRBV11-3
D: TRBD2
size: NA
J: TRBJ2-2
length: 18
CDR3: CASSLGLAGAANTGELFF
DNA: TGTGCCAGCAGCTTAGGACTAGCGGGAGCGGCGAACACCGGGGAGCTGTTTTTT

V: TRBV5-5
D: NA
size: once
J: TRBJ1-1
length: 19
CDR3: CASSFRTQSPGQKNTEAFF
DNA: TGTGCCAGCAGCTTTCGAACCCAATCCCCGGGACAAAAGAACACTGAAGCTTTCTTT

V: TRBV19
D: TRBD1
size: NA
J: TRBJ1-4
length: 15
CDR3: CASSFGQAENEKLFF
DNA: TGTGCCAGTAGTTTCGGACAGGCCGAAAATGAAAAACTGTTTTTT

V: TRBV19
D: NA
size: NA
J: TRBJ2-3
length: 15
CDR3: CASSIGRAWSDTQYF
DNA: TGTGCCAGTAGTATAGGTCGCGCATGGAGCGATACGCAGTATTTT

V: TRBV4-1
D: TRBD2
size: NA
J: TRBJ2-3
length: 19
CDR3: CASSHLLNVGEGTTDTQYF
DNA: TGCGCCAGCAGCCATCTCCTTAATGTAGGGGAGGGGACCACAGATACGCAGTATTTT

V: TRBV11-3
D: NA
size: NA
J: TRBJ2-5
length: 12
CDR3: CASSLDHETQYF
DNA: TGTGCCAGCAGCTTAGATCATGAGACCCAGTACTTC

V: TRBV5-1
D: NA
size: many
J: TRBJ2-1
length: 18
CDR3: CASSPRPKAVGSYNEQFF
DNA: TGCGCCAGCAGCCCCCGACCTAAGGCGGTAGGCTCCTACAATGAGCAGTTCTTC

V: TRBV3-1/TRBV3-2
D: NA
size: once
J: TRBJ1-5
length: 14
CDR3: CASAPVHSNQPQHF
DNA: TGTGCCAGCGCCCCAGTCCATAGCAATCAGCCCCAGCATTTT

V: TRBV24-1
D: TRBD1
size: NA
J: TRBJ1-4
length: 15
CDR3: CATDGTGPTNEKLFF
DNA: TGTGCCACCGACGGGACAGGTCCAACTAATGAAAAACTGTTTTTT

V: TRBV18
D: NA
size: NA
J: TRBJ1-5
length: 15
CDR3: CASSPAGFSNQPQHF
DNA: TGTGCCAGCTCACCCGCGGGATTTAGCAATCAGCCCCAGCATTTT